This T cell receptor beta chain emerged from a study of somatic mutations in cytotoxic T cells in rheumatoid arthritis. After CD4+ and CD8+ cells were isolated by positive magnetic bead selection, their purity was checked by flow cytometry. The assay was immunoSEQ multiplex PCR, and TCRdb's table has in-frame clones only and misses some. This sample has about 8,600 clones, with 60% to 80% found just once. The sample was CD8+ T cells sorted from blood. This TCR was sampled from a woman aged 50 to 65 in good health.

The CDR3 reads CASSSRDRGPLHTEAFF. In DNA, the CDR3 is TGTGCCAGCAGTTCCCGGGACAGGGGTCCGCTCCACACTGAAGCTTTCTTT. The gene calls are TRBV28 and TRBJ1-1, with TRBD1 matching 10 bases. After removal of 4 bases from V and 3 bases from J, the junction contained 11 bases not matched to a gene. The CDR3 has 17 residues. Germline CDR1 MDHEN, CDR2 SYDVKM.